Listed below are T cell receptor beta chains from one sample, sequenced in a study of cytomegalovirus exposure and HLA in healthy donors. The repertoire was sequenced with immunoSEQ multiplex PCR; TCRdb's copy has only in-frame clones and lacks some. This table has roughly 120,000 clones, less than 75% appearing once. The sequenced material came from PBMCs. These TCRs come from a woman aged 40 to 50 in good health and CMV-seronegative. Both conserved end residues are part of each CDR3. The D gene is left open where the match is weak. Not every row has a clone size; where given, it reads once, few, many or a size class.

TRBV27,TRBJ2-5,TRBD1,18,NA,TGTGCCAGCAGTTTAGGCATTCCGGGACAGGTGCCTAAAGAGACCCAGTACTTC,CASSLGIPGQVPKETQYF
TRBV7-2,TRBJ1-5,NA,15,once,TGTGCCAGCAGCTCAGGTCAGGGTGATGACCAGCCCCAGCATTTT,CASSSGQGDDQPQHF
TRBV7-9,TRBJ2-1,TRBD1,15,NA,TGTGCCAGTCGTCGCGGGACAGGGGGCTCCAATGAGCAGTTCTTC,CASRRGTGGSNEQFF
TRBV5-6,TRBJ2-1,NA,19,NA,TGTGCCAGCAGCTTGGGGGGTGGAGGAGTCAGGAGCTCCTACAATGAGCAGTTCTTC,CASSLGGGGVRSSYNEQFF
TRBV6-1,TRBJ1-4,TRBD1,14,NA,TGTGCCAGCTCTGGCCTGGGACAGAATGAAAAACTGTTTTTT,CASSGLGQNEKLFF
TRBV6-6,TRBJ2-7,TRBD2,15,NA,TGTGCCAGCAGCGTTCCCTTAGCGGGGGCCTTCAAGCAGTACTTC,CASSVPLAGAFKQYF
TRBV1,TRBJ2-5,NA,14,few,TGCACCAGCAGCCCCAGAGGAAGGAGGGCGACCCAGTACTTC,CTSSPRGRRATQYF
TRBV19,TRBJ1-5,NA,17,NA,TGTGCCAGTAGTAGGGGACGGGACACAATTAGCAATCAGCCCCAGCATTTT,CASSRGRDTISNQPQHF
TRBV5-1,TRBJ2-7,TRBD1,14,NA,TGCGCCAGCAGCTCGGGACAGCTGGTTTACGAGCAGTACTTC,CASSSGQLVYEQYF
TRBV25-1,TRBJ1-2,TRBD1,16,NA,TGTGCCAGCAGTGAGCCTAATCCGGGACAGGGTTATGGCTACACCTTC,CASSEPNPGQGYGYTF
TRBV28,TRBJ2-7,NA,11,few,TGTGCCAGCAGTTTCAGCTACGAGCAGTACTTC,CASSFSYEQYF
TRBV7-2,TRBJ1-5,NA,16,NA,TGTGCCAGCAGCATCGAGGACTTTTATAGCAATCAGCCCCAGCATTTT,CASSIEDFYSNQPQHF
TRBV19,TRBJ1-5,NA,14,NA,TGTGCCAGTAGGGTCGGGGGAGACTATCAGCCCCAGCATTTT,CASRVGGDYQPQHF
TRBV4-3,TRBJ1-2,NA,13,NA,TGCGCCAGCAGTCCAACAGCTAACTATGGCTACACCTTC,CASSPTANYGYTF
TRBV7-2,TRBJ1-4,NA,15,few,TGTGCCAGCAGCTTGGGGCCAGCAACTAATGAAAAACTGTTTTTT,CASSLGPATNEKLFF
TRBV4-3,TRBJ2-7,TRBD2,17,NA,TGCGCCAGCAGCCAAGGGACCCTTAGCGGGGGGCGGTACGAGCAGTACTTC,CASSQGTLSGGRYEQYF
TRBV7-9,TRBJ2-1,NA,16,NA,TGTGCCAGCAGCTTATACCGGCTAGACGGCCACAATGAGCAGTTCTTC,CASSLYRLDGHNEQFF
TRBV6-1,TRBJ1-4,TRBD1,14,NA,TGTGCCAGCAGTGAGGGGACAGGGGACGAAAAACTGTTTTTT,CASSEGTGDEKLFF
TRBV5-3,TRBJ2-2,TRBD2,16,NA,TGTGCCAGAAGCGCCAGACTAGCGGCGAACACCGGGGAGCTGTTTTTT,CARSARLAANTGELFF
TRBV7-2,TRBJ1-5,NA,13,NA,TGTGCCAGCAGCTTAGTACTGAATCAGCCCCAGCATTTT,CASSLVLNQPQHF
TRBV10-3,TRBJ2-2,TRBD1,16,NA,TGTGCCATCAAATCGGGACAGGGGGCGAACACCGGGGAGCTGTTTTTT,CAIKSGQGANTGELFF
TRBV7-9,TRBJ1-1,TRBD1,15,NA,TGTGCCAGCAGCTACCAGACAGGGGTGGACACTGAAGCTTTCTTT,CASSYQTGVDTEAFF
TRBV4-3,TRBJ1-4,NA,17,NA,TGCGCCAGCAGCCAAGGGGGATGGACTGCAACTAATGAAAAACTGTTTTTT,CASSQGGWTATNEKLFF
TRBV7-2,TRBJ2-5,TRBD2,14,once,TGTGCCAGCAGTGCTAGACTAGCGACGGAGACCCAGTACTTC,CASSARLATETQYF
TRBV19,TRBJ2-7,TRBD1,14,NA,TGTGCCAGTAGAAGAGGACAGGGGAACTATGAGCAGTACTTC,CASRRGQGNYEQYF
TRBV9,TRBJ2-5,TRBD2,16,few,TGTGCCAGCAGCGTAGAGGCGGGGGGCCCCCAAGAGACCCAGTACTTC,CASSVEAGGPQETQYF
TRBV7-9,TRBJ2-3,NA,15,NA,TGTGCCAGCAGCTTACTTGGGGCCCCCAAGGATACGCAGTATTTT,CASSLLGAPKDTQYF
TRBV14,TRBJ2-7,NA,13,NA,TGTGCCAGCAGCCTGGGGCCCTACTACGAGCAGTACTTC,CASSLGPYYEQYF
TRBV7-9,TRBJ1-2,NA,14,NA,TGTGCCAGCAGCTTAGTGCAGGGTACCTATGGCTACACCTTC,CASSLVQGTYGYTF
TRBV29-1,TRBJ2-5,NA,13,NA,TGCAGCGGATCTCTGAGGGCCCAAGAGACCCAGTACTTC,CSGSLRAQETQYF
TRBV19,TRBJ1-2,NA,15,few,TGTGCCAGTAGTTCACCACAGGGCCGCACCTCTGGCTACACCTTC,CASSSPQGRTSGYTF
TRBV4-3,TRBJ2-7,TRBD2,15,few,TGCGCCAGCAGCCAAGGGTTAGCGGGGATCTACGAGCAGTACTTC,CASSQGLAGIYEQYF
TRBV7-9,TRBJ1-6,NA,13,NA,TGTGCCAGCAGCTTAGTAGATCGGGGGTCCCTCCACTTT,CASSLVDRGSLHF
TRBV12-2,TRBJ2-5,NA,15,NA,TGTGCAAGTCGTCAAACGCGAGTCCTATCGGAGACCCAGTACTTC,CASRQTRVLSETQYF
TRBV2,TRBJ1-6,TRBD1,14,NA,TGTGCCAGCAGAGCCGGGACAGGGGGATCACCCCTCCACTTT,CASRAGTGGSPLHF
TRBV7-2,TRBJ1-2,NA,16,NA,TGTGCCAGCAGCCGACAACCTGCGGGACCGGGTATCCGCTACACCTTC,CASSRQPAGPGIRYTF
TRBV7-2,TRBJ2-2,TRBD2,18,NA,TGTGCCAGCAGCGTCTCCGGGACTAGCGGGAGGTGGGGCGGGGAGCTGTTTTTT,CASSVSGTSGRWGGELFF
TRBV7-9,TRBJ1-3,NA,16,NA,TGTGCCAGCAGCCCTAGGGCCGGGGGCTCTGGAAACACCATATATTTT,CASSPRAGGSGNTIYF
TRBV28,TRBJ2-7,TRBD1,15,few,TGTGCCAGCAGTTCCTCGGACAGGGGGCTGAACGAGCAGTACTTC,CASSSSDRGLNEQYF
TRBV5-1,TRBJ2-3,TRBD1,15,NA,TGCGCCAGCAGAAGCGGGACAGGGGCCCCAGATACGCAGTATTTT,CASRSGTGAPDTQYF
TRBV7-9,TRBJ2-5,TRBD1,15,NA,TGTGCCAGCTCCCCTGGGACAGGATTCCAAGAGACCCAGTACTTC,CASSPGTGFQETQYF
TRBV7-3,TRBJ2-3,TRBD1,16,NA,TGTGCCAGCAGCTTAAATCCCGGACAGGGCACAGATACGCAGTATTTT,CASSLNPGQGTDTQYF